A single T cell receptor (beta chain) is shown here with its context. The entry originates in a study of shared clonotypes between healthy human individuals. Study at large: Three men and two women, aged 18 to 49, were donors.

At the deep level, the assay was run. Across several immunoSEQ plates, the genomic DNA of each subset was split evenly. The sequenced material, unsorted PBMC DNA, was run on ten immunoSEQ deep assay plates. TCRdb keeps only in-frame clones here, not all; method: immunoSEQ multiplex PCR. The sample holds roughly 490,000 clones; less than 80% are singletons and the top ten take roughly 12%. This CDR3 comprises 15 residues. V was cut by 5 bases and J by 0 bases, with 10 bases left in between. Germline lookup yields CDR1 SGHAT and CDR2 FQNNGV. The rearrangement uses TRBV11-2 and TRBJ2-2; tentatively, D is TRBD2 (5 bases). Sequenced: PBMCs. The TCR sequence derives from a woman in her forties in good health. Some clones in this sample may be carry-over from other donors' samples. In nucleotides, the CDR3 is TGTGCCAGCAGCCCCCGGGGAGCGAACACCGGGGAGCTGTTTTTT. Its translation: CASSPRGANTGELFF. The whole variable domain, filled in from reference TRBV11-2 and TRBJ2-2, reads EAGVAQSPRYKIIEKRQSVAFWCNPISGHATLYWYQQILGQGPKLLIQFQNNGVVDDSQLPKDRFSAERLKGVDSTLKIQPAKLEDSAVYLCASSPRGANTGELFFGEGSRLTVL.